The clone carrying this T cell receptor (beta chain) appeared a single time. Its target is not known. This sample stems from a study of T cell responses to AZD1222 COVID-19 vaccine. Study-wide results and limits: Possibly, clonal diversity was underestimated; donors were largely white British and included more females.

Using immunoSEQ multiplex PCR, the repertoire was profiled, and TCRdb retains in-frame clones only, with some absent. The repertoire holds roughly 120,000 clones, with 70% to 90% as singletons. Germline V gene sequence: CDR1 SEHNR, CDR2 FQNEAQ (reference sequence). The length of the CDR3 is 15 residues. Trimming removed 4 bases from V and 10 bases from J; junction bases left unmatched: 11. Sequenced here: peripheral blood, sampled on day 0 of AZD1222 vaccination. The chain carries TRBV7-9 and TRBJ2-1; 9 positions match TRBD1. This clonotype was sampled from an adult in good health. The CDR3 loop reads CASSWSWTGVGEQFF. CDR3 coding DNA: TGTGCCAGCAGCTGGTCCTGGACAGGGGTGGGCGAGCAGTTCTTC.